The clone carrying this T cell receptor beta chain occurred a few times. Germline CDR1 is KGHSH and CDR2 is LQKENI. This CDR3 comprises 16 residues. The V end lost 3 bases, the J end lost 7 bases, and 19 bases lay between the germline ends. This record comes from a study of beta chain features in type 1 diabetes. Isolation of CD4+ naive, central memory, regulatory and stem cell-like memory cells was achieved by sorting via CD45RO/CCR7/CD25/CD127/CD95/CD27. The isolated RNA, all of it, was reverse transcribed, so expressed TCRB transcripts were what got sequenced. Profiled with immunoSEQ multiplex PCR; TCRdb holds only in-frame clones, not every one. There are roughly 300,000 clones in the sample; 7% to 9% occur only once, and around 0.45% lies in the top ten.

The clonotype comes from a woman aged 18-30 years in good health. Sequencing was carried out using central memory CD4+ T cells from blood. The chain combines TRBV18 with TRBJ2-1; D gene uncertain. The CDR3 here is CASSPARRLQPNEQFF. As DNA, the CDR3 is TGTGCCAGCTCACCCGCGCGGCGGCTACAGCCTAATGAGCAGTTCTTC.